The text below deals with one TCR beta chain. Primers for the PCR totalled 60 Vbeta and 13 Jbeta. The table came from immunoSEQ multiplex PCR; TCRdb's copy has only in-frame clones and leaves some out. This table has more than 95,000 clones, under 90% appearing once. V shed 6 bases, J shed 0 bases, and the junction held 17 bases outside the gene matches. The CDR3 extends over 19 amino acids. Germline CDR1 and CDR2: MDHEN and SYDVKM. This sample is drawn from a study of cytomegalovirus exposure and HLA in healthy donors. The wider study: Of all 400 or so donors who were genotyped, roughly 85% belonged to the Caucasian-associated ancestry cluster.

The chain combines TRBV28 with TRBJ2-3; 8 nucleotides align to TRBD2. The specimen was PBMCs. This clonotype originated in a woman aged 25-40 years in good health and CMV-seronegative. CDR3 nucleotide sequence: TGTGCCAGCAGCTACCCCCCGTCTAGCGGGTTCTCTAGCACAGATACGCAGTATTTT. Its protein is CASSYPPSSGFSSTDTQYF. Full variable domain (missing parts from reference TRBV28 and TRBJ2-3): DVKVTQSSRYLVKRTGEKVFLECVQDMDHENMFWYRQDPGLGLRLIYFSYDVKMKEKGDIPEGYSVSREKKERFSLILESASTNQTSMYLCASSYPPSSGFSSTDTQYFGPGTRLTVL.